A selection of T cell receptor beta chains follows, all from one sample in a study of response to subunit inactivated influenza vaccine. TCRdb used MiXCR to reprocess the RT-PCR reads, holding one entry per CDR3 protein. The sample has fewer than 350,000 distinct CDR3 sequences, 20% to 25% seen once. The source was PBMCs from blood, collected 21 months after vaccination. These receptors all come from a man between 50 and 70 years old who received an inactivated influenza vaccine. The CDR3 runs from the conserved cysteine through the conserved F or W. A D gene is named only where the DNA matches it firmly. Clone size is given for some rows only: seen once, a few or many times, or a class if the clone is expanded.

>TRBD2|few|TRBJ2-3|TRBV5-1
CASSLEAGGPPDTQYF
TGCGCCAGCAGCTTGGAGGCGGGGGGGCCCCCAGATACGCAGTATTTT
>-|-|TRBJ2-5|TRBV9
CASSAVGGTSGTQYF
TGTGCCAGCAGCGCAGTGGGCGGGACCTCAGGGACCCAGTACTTC
>-|-|TRBJ1-2|TRBV12-3/TRBV12-4
CASSFGTRYGYTF
TGTGCCAGCAGTTTTGGGACACGCTATGGCTACACCTTC
>TRBD1|few|TRBJ2-6|TRBV29-1
CSARDRAGANVLTF
TGCAGCGCCCGGGACAGGGCTGGGGCCAACGTCCTGACTTTC
>-|-|TRBJ2-1|TRBV19
CASSTAGSTYNEQFF
TGTGCCAGTAGTACGGCAGGGTCTACCTACAATGAGCAGTTCTTC
>TRBD2|-|TRBJ2-1|TRBV6-2/TRBV6-3
CASSPQGSGSNEQFF
TGTGCCAGCAGTCCGCAGGGTAGCGGGAGCAATGAGCAGTTCTTC
>TRBD1|-|TRBJ1-5|TRBV5-1
CASSLDDRANQPQHF
TGCGCCAGCAGCTTGGATGACAGGGCCAATCAGCCCCAGCATTTT
>TRBD1|few|TRBJ1-2|TRBV3-1
CASRYRGGYGYTF
TGTGCCAGCAGATACAGGGGCGGCTATGGCTACACCTTC
>-|-|TRBJ2-1|TRBV13
CASSLGGLDEQFF
TGTGCCAGCAGCTTGGGGGGGCTTGATGAGCAGTTCTTC
>-|-|TRBJ2-2|TRBV18
CASSPPGAGELFF
TGTGCCAGCTCACCACCTGGGGCCGGGGAGCTGTTTTTT
>TRBD1|many|TRBJ1-5|TRBV20-1
CSAILGQGNQPQHF
TGCAGTGCTATACTCGGACAGGGCAATCAGCCCCAGCATTTT
>-|few|TRBJ2-7|TRBV30
CAWSPGRYSYEQYF
TGTGCCTGGAGTCCCGGCCGATACTCCTACGAGCAGTACTTC
>TRBD2|-|TRBJ2-7|TRBV7-2
CASSGPGLASYEQYF
TGTGCCAGCAGCGGACCGGGACTAGCTTCCTACGAGCAGTACTTC
>-|few|TRBJ2-4|TRBV3-1
CASSQGSVRTVIQYF
TGTGCCAGCAGCCAAGGGAGTGTGAGGACTGTCATTCAGTACTTC
>-|-|TRBJ2-5|TRBV28
CASSLNSAETQYF
TGTGCCAGCAGTTTGAACAGTGCGGAGACCCAGTACTTC
>-|many|TRBJ1-6|TRBV27
CASSFVNSPLHF
TGTGCCAGCAGTTTCGTTAATTCACCCCTCCACTTT
>-|many|TRBJ1-1|TRBV4-1
CASSPNTGLPEAFF
TGCGCCAGCAGCCCCAATACAGGGCTTCCTGAAGCTTTCTTT
>-|-|TRBJ2-7|TRBV28
CASRHNRGGWEQYF
TGTGCCAGCAGACACAACAGGGGAGGTTGGGAGCAGTACTTC
>-|-|TRBJ1-2|TRBV7-2
CASSLVGVDGYTF
TGTGCCAGCAGCTTAGTGGGGGTTGACGGCTACACCTTC
>-|-|TRBJ2-2|TRBV18
CASSPGLGLRTGELFF
TGTGCCAGCTCACCGGGACTGGGCCTAAGGACCGGGGAGCTGTTTTTT
>-|few|TRBJ1-6|TRBV7-2
CASSTGGSGTRNSPLHF
TGTGCCAGCAGCACAGGCGGCTCCGGGACTAGGAATTCACCCCTCCACTTT
>-|-|TRBJ1-6|TRBV20-1
CSARAGVGSPLHF
TGCAGTGCTAGAGCGGGAGTTGGGTCACCCCTCCACTTT
>TRBD2|many|TRBJ2-1|TRBV20-1
CSARSTSGGDEQFF
TGCAGTGCTAGGTCGACTAGCGGGGGGGATGAGCAGTTCTTC
>-|many|TRBJ1-5|TRBV19
CASSIGDSSSNQPQHF
TGTGCCAGTAGTATAGGAGATTCTAGTAGCAATCAGCCCCAGCATTTT
>-|few|TRBJ1-2|TRBV28
CASRPGRGGYGYTF
TGTGCCAGCAGACCCGGGAGGGGAGGGTATGGCTACACCTTC
>-|few|TRBJ1-2|TRBV30
CAWSSPRVLNYGYTF
TGTGCCTGGAGTTCCCCCAGAGTGCTTAACTATGGCTACACCTTC
>TRBD1|few|TRBJ1-6|TRBV30
CAWRGQDRRNSPLHF
TGTGCCTGGAGGGGCCAGGACAGGCGTAATTCACCCCTCCACTTT
>-|-|TRBJ2-4|TRBV12-3/TRBV12-4
CASSFSSSGNIQYF
TGTGCCAGCAGTTTTAGTTCTTCGGGAAACATTCAGTACTTC
>TRBD2|-|TRBJ2-1|TRBV20-1
CSARRGVPNNEQFF
TGCAGTGCTAGACGGGGGGTACCGAACAATGAGCAGTTCTTC
>-|few|TRBJ1-6|TRBV28
CASSFGFSGSYNSPLHF
TGTGCCAGCAGTTTTGGGTTTTCAGGATCCTATAATTCACCCCTCCACTTT
>-|few|TRBJ1-2|TRBV5-1
CASSSETGFFGYTF
TGCGCCAGCAGCTCCGAGACAGGCTTTTTTGGCTACACCTTC
>TRBD2|-|TRBJ2-7|TRBV4-1
CASSHPGTTGEQYF
TGCGCCAGCAGCCACCCGGGGACTACGGGTGAGCAGTACTTC